This T cell receptor beta chain was retrieved from a study of early T cells in non-severe SARS-CoV-2 infection. Study context: Bulk RNA taken from unsorted whole blood was sequenced, leaving chains unpaired. Study outcomes and limitations: Reliance on VDJdb matching favored anti-spike CD8 responses; private and CD4 specificities were missed.

This clonotype was seen just once. Its antigen is currently unknown. Each cDNA molecule carried a unique molecular identifier. In TCRdb, the 5' RACE reads were re-called with MiXCR into one record per CDR3 protein. This sample has more than 60,000 distinct CDR3 sequences, with around 12% found just once. V was trimmed by 1 base and J by 6 bases, leaving 7 bases between them. CDR1 and CDR2 from the germline V gene are LGHDT and YNNKEL (reference sequence). The CDR3 sequence is 13 residues long. Sequencing was performed on whole blood, taken at baseline. This chain joins TRBV3-1 and TRBJ2-4, with a weak D call TRBD2 (6 bases). The receptor was derived from an adult who was a healthcare worker with PCR-confirmed SARS-CoV-2 infection or an uninfected control (not recorded which). The donor label of this sample is uncertain. The CDR3 DNA sequence: TGTGCCAGCAGCCAAGTCGGGGGAAACATTCAGTACTTC. Translated, it gives CASSQVGGNIQYF.